This T cell receptor beta chain was recovered during a study of T-cell reconstitution after alpha-beta-depleted transplantation in children. Study findings and constraints: It was newly produced T cells that mostly accounted for T-cell counts and diversity one year after transplant. Expanded clones from the graft, numbering several hundred, reportedly supplied alpha-beta T cells about two months after transplant.

As it was prepared, the TCRbeta library received unique molecular identifiers. TCRdb processed the PCR reads anew with MiXCR; each CDR3 protein has one entry. Of approximately 300,000 distinct CDR3 sequences in the sample, about 9.9% were seen once. Germline CDR1 reads DFQATT; CDR2 reads SNEGSKA (reference sequence). V was pared by 6 bases and J by 4 bases, with 9 bases of the junction left unmatched. The CDR3 extends over 15 amino acids. This clonotype has a handful of counts. The antigen is undetermined. The chain joins TRBV20-1 to TRBJ2-1; 10 nucleotides line up with TRBD2. This clonotype originated in a male patient under 10 years old who had a stem cell transplant for chronic granulomatous disease, so the T cells may come from the graft donor. Sequences were derived from peripheral blood, sampled 180 days after TCRalphabeta/CD19-depleted stem cell transplant. CDR3 nucleotides: TGCAGTGCCACCCCCCCTAGCGGGGGTTACAATGAGCAGTTCTTC. Translation gives CSATPPSGGYNEQFF.